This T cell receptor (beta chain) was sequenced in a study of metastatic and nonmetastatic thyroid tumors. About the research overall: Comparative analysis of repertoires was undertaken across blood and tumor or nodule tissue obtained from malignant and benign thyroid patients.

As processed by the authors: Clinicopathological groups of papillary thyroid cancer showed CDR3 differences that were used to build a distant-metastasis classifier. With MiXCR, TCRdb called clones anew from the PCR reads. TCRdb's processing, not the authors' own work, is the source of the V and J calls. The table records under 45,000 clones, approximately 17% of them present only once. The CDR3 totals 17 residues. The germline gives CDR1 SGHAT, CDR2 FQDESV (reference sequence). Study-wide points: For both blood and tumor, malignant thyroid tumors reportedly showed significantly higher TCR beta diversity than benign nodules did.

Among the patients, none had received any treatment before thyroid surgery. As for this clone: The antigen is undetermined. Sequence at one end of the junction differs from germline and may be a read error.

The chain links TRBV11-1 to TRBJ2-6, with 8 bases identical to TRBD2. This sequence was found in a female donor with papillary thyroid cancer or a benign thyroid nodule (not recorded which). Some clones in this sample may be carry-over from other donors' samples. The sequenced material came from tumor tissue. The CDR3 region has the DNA TGTGCCAGCAGCTTAAGGCCAGCGGGAGCTGGGTCCAACGTCCTGACTTTC. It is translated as CASSLRPAGAGSNVLTF.